The rows below give T cell receptor beta chains drawn from one sample of a study of T cell responses to AZD1222 COVID-19 vaccine. Profiling relied on immunoSEQ multiplex PCR, and the TCRdb table lists in-frame clones only, not all of them. In the table there are about 85,000 clones, roughly 90% of which are singletons. This specimen was peripheral blood, taken on day 0 of AZD1222 vaccination. The receptors originated from an adult in good health. Each CDR3 is given without its conserved first and last residue. Size values are once, few and many counts, or a class for expanded clones, and some rows have none.

J gene | V gene | clone size | CDR3 protein
TRBJ2-7 | TRBV7-9 | once | ASSLTGSFWEQY
TRBJ2-2 | TRBV7-2 | . | ASRPTTGELF
TRBJ1-5 | TRBV6-5 | . | ASADPIGQPQH
TRBJ1-6 | TRBV28 | . | ASSFDPGGNSPLH
TRBJ1-2 | TRBV25-1 | . | ASSVSTGYNYGYT
TRBJ2-2 | TRBV5-1 | . | ASSLSGTDNTGELF
TRBJ2-7 | TRBV3-1/TRBV3-2 | few | ASSQDSGRAAYEQY
TRBJ2-6 | TRBV10-2 | few | ASSEGVSGANVLT
TRBJ1-1 | TRBV6-5 | . | ASSYHRNTEAF
TRBJ1-3 | TRBV3-1/TRBV3-2 | . | ASSSGGAPRNTIY
TRBJ2-7 | TRBV27 | . | ASSSRHPLYEQY
TRBJ1-5 | TRBV19 | once | ASSMGDRTFNQPQH
TRBJ1-2 | TRBV7-2 | . | ASSLVQGRGGYT
TRBJ1-1 | TRBV7-8 | once | ASSQMDTEAF
TRBJ1-2 | TRBV11-2 | . | ASSPRAGRTDGYT
TRBJ1-1 | TRBV11-3 | once | ASSVNQAGEAF
TRBJ1-1 | TRBV18 | . | ASSAQTENTEAF
TRBJ2-5 | TRBV4-1 | . | ASSQEQRGGRETQY
TRBJ2-7 | TRBV14 | once | ASSPRTRQSNSYEQY
TRBJ2-1 | TRBV24-1 | . | ATSDEAREQF
TRBJ1-3 | TRBV9 | . | ASSPRQGDGNTIY
TRBJ1-3 | TRBV19 | . | ASSRQQSSGNTIY
TRBJ2-1 | TRBV5-1 | . | ASSLNGAAEQF
TRBJ2-1 | TRBV24-1 | . | ATSETSGDYNEQF
TRBJ1-2 | TRBV21-1 | . | ASSKARSRTGHGYT
TRBJ2-7 | TRBV30 | . | AWSVPSVYEQY
TRBJ2-1 | TRBV7-3 | . | ASSSQASATSNEQF
TRBJ2-3 | TRBV4-2 | . | ASSLRTSGSTDTQY
TRBJ2-7 | TRBV6-5 | . | ASSLEGYEQY
TRBJ2-2 | TRBV28 | . | ASISSGSWTGELF
TRBJ1-4 | TRBV2 | once | ASSEGTGTEKLF
TRBJ2-1 | TRBV5-1 | . | ASSWTGTSPQNEQF
TRBJ1-2 | TRBV5-4 | . | ASSLAAAGARGGYT
TRBJ1-3 | TRBV3-1/TRBV3-2 | . | ASSLRGGDTIY
TRBJ2-2 | TRBV24-1 | . | ATSDFLGGELF
TRBJ2-1 | TRBV18 | . | ASSELSAGGNEQF
TRBJ2-7 | TRBV25-1 | . | ASSLSGSQYEQY
TRBJ1-1 | TRBV5-4 | . | ASSLLGIRDTEAF
TRBJ2-5 | TRBV7-6 | . | ASSHGTGGLETQY
TRBJ1-5 | TRBV10-3 | few | AISEPGGNQPQH
TRBJ2-7 | TRBV6-2/TRBV6-3 | . | ASSKAGKDRLYEQY
TRBJ1-2 | TRBV3-1/TRBV3-2 | . | ASSQEGGRRGYT
TRBJ1-1 | TRBV19 | . | ASSMDRGLNTEAF
TRBJ2-3 | TRBV12-1 | . | ASTHRADSIPTDTQY
TRBJ2-1 | TRBV28 | . | ASSWGLAGNNEQF
TRBJ2-5 | TRBV9 | . | ASSVVSGYGTQY
TRBJ1-6 | TRBV7-3 | . | ASSLGGLGSPLH
TRBJ1-1 | TRBV12-3/TRBV12-4 | . | ASSPSTPGAF
TRBJ1-5 | TRBV7-2 | . | ASSLVSQGGQPQH
TRBJ2-1 | TRBV4-1 | . | ASSPGVGGGAPNEQF